This T cell receptor beta chain was found in a study of cytomegalovirus exposure and HLA in healthy donors. Across the whole study: The same platform was used for the 130 or so validation repertoires as for the roughly 730 first-cohort repertoires, as reported in a later analysis.

Whole-study findings and limits: The finding came from a later analysis; first-cohort TCR clusters tended to co-occur in the 95 to 150 validation repertoires. Reported results showed that the classifier diagnosed cytomegalovirus status with high specificity and sensitivity. While the bulk of TCR sequences proved rare, some public TCRs turned up in many donors.

In the case of this clone: Its antigen is still unknown.

Germline CDR1 reads SGHAT; CDR2 reads FQNNGV. The V end was cut by 4 bases, the J end by 0 bases, with 7 bases between. The CDR3 has 14 amino acids. Only in-frame clones appear in the TCRdb table, and some are missing; sequencing was by immunoSEQ multiplex PCR. Among 200,000 or so clones, more than 65% were seen once, and the ten largest hold roughly 12%. The chain links TRBV11-2 to TRBJ1-3; D is unclear. Sample: PBMCs. The TCR was taken from a woman aged 30 to 39 in good health and CMV-seropositive. As DNA, the CDR3 is TGTGCCAGCAGCTCAGTCGACTCTGGAAACACCATATATTTT. Protein product: CASSSVDSGNTIYF.